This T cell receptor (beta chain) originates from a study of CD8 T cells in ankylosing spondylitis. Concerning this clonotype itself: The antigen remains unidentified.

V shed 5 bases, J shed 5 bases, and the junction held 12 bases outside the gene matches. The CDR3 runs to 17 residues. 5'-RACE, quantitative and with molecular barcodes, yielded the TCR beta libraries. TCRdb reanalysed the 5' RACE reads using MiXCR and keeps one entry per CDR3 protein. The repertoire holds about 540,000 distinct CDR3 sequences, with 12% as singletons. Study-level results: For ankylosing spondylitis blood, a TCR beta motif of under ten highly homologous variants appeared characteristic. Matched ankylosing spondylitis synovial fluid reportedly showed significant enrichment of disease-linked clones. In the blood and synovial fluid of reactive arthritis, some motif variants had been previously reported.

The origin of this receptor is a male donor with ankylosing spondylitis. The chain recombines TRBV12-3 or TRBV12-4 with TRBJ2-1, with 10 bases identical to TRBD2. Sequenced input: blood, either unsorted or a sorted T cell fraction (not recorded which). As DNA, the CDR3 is TGTGCCAGCAGTATATTAGCGGGAGGCCCTGGGGACAATGAGCAGTTCTTC. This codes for CASSILAGGPGDNEQFF.